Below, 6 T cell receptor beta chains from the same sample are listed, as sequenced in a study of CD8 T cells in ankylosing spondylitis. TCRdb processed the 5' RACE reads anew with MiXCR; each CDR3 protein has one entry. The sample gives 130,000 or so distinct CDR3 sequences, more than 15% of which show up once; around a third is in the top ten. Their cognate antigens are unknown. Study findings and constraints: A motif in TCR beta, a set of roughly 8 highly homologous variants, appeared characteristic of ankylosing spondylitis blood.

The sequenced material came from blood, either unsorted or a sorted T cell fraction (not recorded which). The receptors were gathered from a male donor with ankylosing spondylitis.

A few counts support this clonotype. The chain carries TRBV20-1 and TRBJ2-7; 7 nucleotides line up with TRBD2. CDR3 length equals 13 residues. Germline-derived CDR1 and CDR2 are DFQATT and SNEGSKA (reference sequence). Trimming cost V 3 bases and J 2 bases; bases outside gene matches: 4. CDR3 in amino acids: CSASSGHPYEQYF. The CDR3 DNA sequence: TGCAGTGCTAGTAGCGGGCATCCCTACGAGCAGTACTTC.

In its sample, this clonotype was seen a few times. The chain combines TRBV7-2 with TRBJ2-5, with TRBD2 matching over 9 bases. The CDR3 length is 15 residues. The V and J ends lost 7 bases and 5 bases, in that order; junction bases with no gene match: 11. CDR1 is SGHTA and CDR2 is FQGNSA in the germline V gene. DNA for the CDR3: TGTGCCAGCACCTTTATTGGGACTAGCAGGGAGACCCAGTACTTC. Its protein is CASTFIGTSRETQYF.

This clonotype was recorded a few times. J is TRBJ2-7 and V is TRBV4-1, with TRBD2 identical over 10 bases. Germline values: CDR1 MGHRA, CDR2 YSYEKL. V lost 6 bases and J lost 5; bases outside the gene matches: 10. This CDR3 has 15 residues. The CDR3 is CASSLTGTSVDEQYF. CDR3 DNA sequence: TGCGCCAGCAGTCTGACCGGGACTAGCGTTGACGAGCAGTACTTC.

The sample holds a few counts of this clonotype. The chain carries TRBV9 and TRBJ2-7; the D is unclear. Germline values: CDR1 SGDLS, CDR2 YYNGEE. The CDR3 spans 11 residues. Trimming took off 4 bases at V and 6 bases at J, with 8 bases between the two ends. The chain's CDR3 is CASSTGPEQYF. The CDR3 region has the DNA TGTGCCAGCAGCACCGGGCCCGAGCAGTACTTC.

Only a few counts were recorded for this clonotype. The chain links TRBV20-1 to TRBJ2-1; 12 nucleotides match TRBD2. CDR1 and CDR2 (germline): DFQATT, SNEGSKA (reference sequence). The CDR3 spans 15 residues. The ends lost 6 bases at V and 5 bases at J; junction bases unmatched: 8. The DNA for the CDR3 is TGCAGTGCGACTAGCGGGAGTTCGGTACACAATGAGCAGTTCTTC. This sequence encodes CSATSGSSVHNEQFF.

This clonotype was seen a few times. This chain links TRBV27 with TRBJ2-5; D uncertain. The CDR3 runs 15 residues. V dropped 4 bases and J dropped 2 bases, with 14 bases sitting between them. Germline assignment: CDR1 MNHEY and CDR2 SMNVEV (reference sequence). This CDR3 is CASSSHLGQQETQYF. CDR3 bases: TGTGCCAGCAGTTCCCATCTAGGTCAACAAGAGACCCAGTACTTC.